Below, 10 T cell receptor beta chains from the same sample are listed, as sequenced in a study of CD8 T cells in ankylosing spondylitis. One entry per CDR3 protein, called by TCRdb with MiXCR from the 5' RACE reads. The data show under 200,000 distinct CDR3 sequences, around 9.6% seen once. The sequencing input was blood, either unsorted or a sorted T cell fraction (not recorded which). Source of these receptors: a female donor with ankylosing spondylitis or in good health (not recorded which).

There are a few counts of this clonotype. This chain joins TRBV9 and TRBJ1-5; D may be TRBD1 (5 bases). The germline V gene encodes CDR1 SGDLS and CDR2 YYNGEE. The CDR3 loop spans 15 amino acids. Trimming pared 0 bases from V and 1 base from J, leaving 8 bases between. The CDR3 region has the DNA TGTGCCAGCAGCGTAGGAGGGGCCAGCAATCAGCCCCAGCATTTT. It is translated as CASSVGGASNQPQHF.

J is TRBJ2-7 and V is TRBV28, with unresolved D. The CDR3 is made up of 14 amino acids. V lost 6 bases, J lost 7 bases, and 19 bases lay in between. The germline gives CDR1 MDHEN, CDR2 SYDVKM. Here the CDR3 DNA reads TGTGCCAGCAGAGTTTCCCAGACGGCGGAGGAGCAGTACTTC. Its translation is CASRVSQTAEEQYF.

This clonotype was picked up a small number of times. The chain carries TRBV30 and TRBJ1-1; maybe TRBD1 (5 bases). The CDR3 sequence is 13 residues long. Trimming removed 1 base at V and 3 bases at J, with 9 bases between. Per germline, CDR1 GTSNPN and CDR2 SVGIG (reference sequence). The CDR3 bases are TGTGCCTGGAGTGCCATGGGGGACACTGAAGCTTTCTTT. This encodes CAWSAMGDTEAFF. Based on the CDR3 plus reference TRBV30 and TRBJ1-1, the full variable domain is SQTIHQWPATLVQPVGSPLSLECTVEGTSNPNLYWYRQAAGRGLQLLFYSVGIGQISSEVPQNLSASRPQDRQFILSSKKLLLSDSGFYLCAWSAMGDTEAFFGQGTRLTVV.

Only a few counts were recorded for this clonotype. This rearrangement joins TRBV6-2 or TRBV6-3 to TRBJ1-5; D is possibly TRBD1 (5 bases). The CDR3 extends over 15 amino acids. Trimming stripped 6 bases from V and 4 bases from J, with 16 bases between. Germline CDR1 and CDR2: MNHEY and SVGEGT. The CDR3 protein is CASSPGTLTNQPQHF. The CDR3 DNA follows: TGTGCCAGCAGCCCCGGGACCCTAACGAATCAGCCCCAGCATTTT.

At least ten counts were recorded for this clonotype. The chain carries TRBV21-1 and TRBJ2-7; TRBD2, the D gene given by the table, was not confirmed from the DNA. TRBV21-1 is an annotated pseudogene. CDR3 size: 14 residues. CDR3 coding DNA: TGTGCCACCCCACAGAATGGAGGACCCGTCGAGCAGTACTTC. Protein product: CATPQNGGPVEQYF.

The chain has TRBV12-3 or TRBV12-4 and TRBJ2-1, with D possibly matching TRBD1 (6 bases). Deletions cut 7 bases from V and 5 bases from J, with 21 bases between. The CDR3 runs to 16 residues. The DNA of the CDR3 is TGTGCCAGCACCCAGGGGCCGATTGGACCCGACAATGAGCAGTTCTTC. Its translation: CASTQGPIGPDNEQFF.

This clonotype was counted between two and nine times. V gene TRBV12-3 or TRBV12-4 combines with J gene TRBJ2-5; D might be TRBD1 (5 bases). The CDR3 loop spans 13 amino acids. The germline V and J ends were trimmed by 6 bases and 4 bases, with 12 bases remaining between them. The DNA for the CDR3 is TGTGCCAGCAGCCCCCAGGGTGGAGAGACCCAGTACTTC. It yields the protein CASSPQGGETQYF.

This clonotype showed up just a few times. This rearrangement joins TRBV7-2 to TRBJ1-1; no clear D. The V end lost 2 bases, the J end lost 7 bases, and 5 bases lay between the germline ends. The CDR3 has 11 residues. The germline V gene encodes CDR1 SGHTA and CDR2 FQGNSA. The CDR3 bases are TGTGCCAGCAGCTTATCTTTTGAAGCTTTCTTT. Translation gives CASSLSFEAFF.

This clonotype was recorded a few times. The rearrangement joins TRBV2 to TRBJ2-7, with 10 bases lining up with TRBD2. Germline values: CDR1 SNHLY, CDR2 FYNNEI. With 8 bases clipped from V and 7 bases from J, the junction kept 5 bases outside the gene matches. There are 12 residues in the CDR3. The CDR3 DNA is TGTGCCAGCCAGGGACTAGCGCTGGAGCAGTACTTC. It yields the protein CASQGLALEQYF.

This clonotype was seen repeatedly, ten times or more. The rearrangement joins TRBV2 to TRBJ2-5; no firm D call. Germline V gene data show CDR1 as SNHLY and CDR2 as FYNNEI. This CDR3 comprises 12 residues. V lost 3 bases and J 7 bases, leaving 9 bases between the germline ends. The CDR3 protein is CASSDFTGTQYF. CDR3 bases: TGTGCCAGCAGTGATTTTACGGGGACCCAGTACTTC.